This TCR beta chain was sequenced for a study of T cells in Graves' hyperthyroidism and ophthalmopathy. The CDR3 regions of TCR beta were amplified from RNA transcripts. The TCR CDR3 first-round RT-PCR relied on the HTBI primer set. TCRdb re-called the multiplex PCR reads through MiXCR, storing one row per CDR3 protein. The table lists a few hundred thousand distinct CDR3 sequences, around 50% of them singletons. The V end lost 4 bases, the J end lost 5 bases, and 9 bases lay between the germline ends. Germline V gene sequence: CDR1 SGHVS, CDR2 FQNEAQ. This CDR3 has 12 amino acids. As regards this clonotype: Its specificity is not known.

Overall study results and limits: Ophthalmopathy, as predicted by the model, came a median around 6.7 months after the prediction.

Sequencing input: peripheral blood or thyroid tissue (not recorded which). This chain connects TRBV7-8 to TRBJ2-7; the D is unclear. The sequence was collected from an adult woman with Graves' disease, either hyperthyroidism or ophthalmopathy (not recorded which). DNA of the CDR3: TGTGCCAGCAGCTCCGCCGACCACGAGCAGTACTTC. Protein: CASSSADHEQYF. The full variable domain, its missing parts supplied by reference TRBV7-8 and TRBJ2-7, is GAGVSQSPRYKVAKRGQDVALRCDPISGHVSLFWYQQALGQGPEFLTYFQNEAQLDKSGLPSDRFFAERPEGSVSTLKIQRTQQEDSAVYLCASSSADHEQYFGPGTRLTVT.